This is a list of T cell receptor beta chains from one sample in a study of blood T cell repertoires in COVID-19. Some clones are missing from TCRdb's copy, which holds only in-frame ones; the method was immunoSEQ multiplex PCR. This sample has 95,000 to 110,000 clones, with 90% to 95% found just once. Sequencing input: peripheral blood. The receptors were sampled from a woman in her twenties or thirties with acute or convalescent COVID-19. CDR3s include the opening cysteine and the closing phenylalanine or tryptophan. D genes are given only for firm matches.

v_gene,d_gene,CDR3aa
TRBV5-1,TRBD2,CASSAWGGRAYNEQFF
TRBV5-3,NA,CARSPRPLHF
TRBV28,TRBD2,CASSSSWGGTTDTQYF
TRBV7-2,TRBD2,CASSLAAGSYEQYF
TRBV4-3,TRBD2,CASSQNPLAGADTQYF
TRBV2,NA,CASSGGQGDQPQHF
TRBV30,NA,CAWTPRGTTDTQYF
TRBV27,TRBD2,CASSFFRARSSGVEQFF
TRBV9,TRBD1,CASSVATGGNSPLHF
TRBV10-3,NA,CAISDPAENIQYF
TRBV2,TRBD2,CASSPATSGRPAISYEQYF
TRBV29-1,NA,CSVQGRNEKLFF
TRBV19,NA,CASNEGRGNTIYF
TRBV5-1,NA,CASSLGVMETAGTGELFF
TRBV7-2,NA,CASSFILAGPQETQYF
TRBV27,TRBD1,CASSLIGRGLYNEQFF
TRBV25-1,NA,CASSATGVKEEQYF
TRBV6-6,NA,CASSYSRVYNEQFF
TRBV6-5,NA,CASRPQGTGNTIYF
TRBV12-3/TRBV12-4,NA,CASRSGVNTEAFF
TRBV28,TRBD2,CASSLWAIRGSDYEQFF
TRBV19,NA,CASRVRGGNQPQHF
TRBV29-1,TRBD2,CSSTSGYTGELFF
TRBV9,NA,CASSKGNGGYTF
TRBV18,TRBD1,CASSPGTDNQPQHF
TRBV11-2,TRBD1,CASSPRGLYTGELFF
TRBV19,TRBD1,CASSVSGTDTYEQYF
TRBV20-1,NA,CSASSRGNEPQHF
TRBV28,NA,CASSPVSRISDTQYF
TRBV10-3,NA,CAIRLEFAYEQYF
TRBV9,NA,CASSVGPSVGYEQYF
TRBV5-1,TRBD1,CASSPSGQGFGYTF
TRBV6-6,TRBD1,CASIWGPAGGNAEAFF
TRBV6-6,NA,CASTETTEAFF
TRBV7-9,TRBD1,CASSLGRGNYGYTF
TRBV27,NA,CASSLLTGYGYTF
TRBV11-3,NA,CASSFSNSPNTGELFF
TRBV24-1,NA,CATSSEDKSTDTQYF
TRBV18,NA,CASSLDRRDSPLHF
TRBV4-3,TRBD1,CASSQESDRGYFFMGEKLFF
TRBV4-2,NA,CASSPHFLDEQFF
TRBV27,TRBD1,CASSRGFGNTIYF
TRBV18,NA,CASSGELYTEAFF
TRBV9,TRBD1,CASTFGTANTEAFF
TRBV10-1,TRBD2,CASSFSGGARNEQFF
TRBV28,NA,CASKLRAPMNTEAFF
TRBV28,NA,CASDGGFLNTEAFF
TRBV6-2/TRBV6-3,TRBD1,CASSFGRGQNSPLHF
TRBV5-3,TRBD2,CARSSSRLAGMGEQFF